Listed below are T cell receptor beta chains from one sample, sequenced in a study of T cell changes during pregnancy in multiple sclerosis. The protocol was immunoSEQ multiplex PCR, while the TCRdb copy is restricted to in-frame clones and leaves out a portion. There are about 47,000 clones in the sample; about 90% occur only once, and about 2% lies in the top ten. Sequenced here: peripheral blood, sampled in the first trimester of pregnancy. The receptor set was obtained from a female donor with multiple sclerosis, enrolled in a pregnancy study. CDR3s leave out the opening cysteine and the closing phenylalanine or tryptophan.

CDR3 protein	V gene	J gene
ASSVGASETQY	TRBV9	TRBJ2-5
ASSYLGSGVGYEQY	TRBV6-6	TRBJ2-7
ASSPGTYEQY	TRBV18	TRBJ2-7
ASSFKQQSDTQY	TRBV11-3	TRBJ2-3
ASSWGHEQY	TRBV5-6	TRBJ2-7
ASTPGGNYGYT	TRBV7-8	TRBJ1-2
ASSSPSGKGYGYT	TRBV6-5	TRBJ1-2
ASSRGTPSSYNSPLH	TRBV19	TRBJ1-6
ASQWDRKNTEAF	TRBV10-3	TRBJ1-1
ASRMTSGVSGELF	TRBV2	TRBJ2-2
ASIPGQGNTIY	TRBV6-1	TRBJ1-3
ASSSIQYMNTEAF	TRBV5-4	TRBJ1-1
ASSDEVNYGYT	TRBV2	TRBJ1-2
ASSLAGPSYNSPLH	TRBV27	TRBJ1-6
ASSLAGETQY	TRBV5-1	TRBJ2-5
ASSLQGAETQY	TRBV19	TRBJ2-5
ASSQVYQGPDTQY	TRBV4-3	TRBJ2-3
ASSLSAAGNTEAF	TRBV7-3	TRBJ1-1
ASSPVGNANTGELF	TRBV4-3	TRBJ2-2
ASRPGTPSYEQY	TRBV28	TRBJ2-7
ASSAANTGELF	TRBV18	TRBJ2-2
ASGTGESYNSPLH	TRBV28	TRBJ1-6
ASSIRDRTNEKLF	TRBV19	TRBJ1-4